This is a list of T cell receptor beta chains from one sample in a study of T cells in Graves' hyperthyroidism and ophthalmopathy. TCRdb reprocessed the multiplex PCR reads with MiXCR, giving one entry per CDR3 protein. The sample contains 280,000 or so distinct CDR3 sequences, approximately 26% of which appear only once. Material for sequencing was blood. Every receptor here comes from a man aged 40-50 years with Graves' hyperthyroidism that later progressed to Graves' ophthalmopathy. CDR3s include the opening cysteine and the closing phenylalanine or tryptophan. D genes are given only for firm matches. Part of the rows lack a size; the others show once, few, many or a class for expanded clones.

d_gene | abundance | j_gene | v_gene | CDR3aa | CDR3nt
- | - | TRBJ2-5 | TRBV18 | CASSPPPGQETQYF | TGTGCCAGCTCACCACCCCCGGGGCAAGAGACCCAGTACTTC
TRBD1 | - | TRBJ1-5 | TRBV20-1 | CSARQRQGYNQPQHF | TGCAGTGCGCGACAAAGACAGGGTTACAATCAGCCCCAGCATTTT
- | many | TRBJ2-2 | TRBV9 | CASSPPHANTGELFF | TGTGCCAGCAGCCCCCCCCACGCGAACACCGGGGAGCTGTTTTTT
TRBD2 | many | TRBJ2-7 | TRBV5-1 | CASSEGGSRGYEQYF | TGCGCCAGCAGTGAAGGCGGGAGCCGAGGCTACGAGCAGTACTTC
- | many | TRBJ2-7 | TRBV20-1 | CSATLPETATYEQYF | TGCAGTGCCACCCTCCCGGAAACTGCTACCTACGAGCAGTACTTC
- | - | TRBJ1-1 | TRBV19 | CASSIGVTWLNTEAFF | TGTGCCAGTAGTATAGGGGTCACCTGGTTGAACACTGAAGCTTTCTTT
- | many | TRBJ2-5 | TRBV6-5 | CASGPTGPQETQYF | TGTGCCAGCGGTCCGACAGGACCACAAGAGACCCAGTACTTC
- | - | TRBJ2-2 | TRBV30 | CAWSVARTQGGWTGELFF | TGTGCCTGGAGTGTAGCCCGCACACAGGGAGGTTGGACCGGGGAGCTGTTTTTT
- | many | TRBJ2-5 | TRBV5-1 | CASSTGLGEETQYF | TGCGCCAGCAGCACCGGCCTGGGCGAAGAGACCCAGTACTTC
- | many | TRBJ2-5 | TRBV7-2 | CASSSTLAVVQETQYF | TGTGCCAGCAGCTCAACCTTAGCGGTGGTTCAAGAGACCCAGTACTTC
- | many | TRBJ1-1 | TRBV2 | CASTPVDMNTEAFF | TGTGCCAGCACCCCGGTGGATATGAACACTGAAGCTTTCTTT
- | many | TRBJ2-4 | TRBV5-1 | CASSTEAAKNIQYF | TGCGCCAGCAGCACGGAGGCCGCCAAAAACATTCAGTACTTC
- | many | TRBJ2-7 | TRBV11-2 | CASSLAGTSEQYF | TGTGCCAGCAGCCTCGCCGGGACGTCCGAGCAGTACTTC
TRBD1 | many | TRBJ1-2 | TRBV28 | CASSLGRQGLGYTF | TGTGCCAGCAGTTTAGGAAGACAGGGATTAGGCTACACCTTC
- | many | TRBJ2-5 | TRBV6-1 | CASSGLRLETQYF | TGTGCCAGCAGTGGGCTACGGTTGGAGACCCAGTACTTC
- | many | TRBJ2-5 | TRBV5-1 | CASGEYQETQYF | TGCGCCAGCGGAGAGTACCAAGAGACCCAGTACTTC
- | many | TRBJ1-3 | TRBV12-3/TRBV12-4 | CASSIRALGYGNTIYF | TGTGCCAGCAGTATCCGGGCCTTGGGGTACGGAAACACCATATATTTT
- | - | TRBJ2-5 | TRBV28 | CASSSTSPGERTQYF | TGTGCCAGCAGTTCTACTAGCCCAGGAGAAAGGACCCAGTACTTC
- | many | TRBJ1-5 | TRBV19 | CASKGVGGSNQPQHF | TGTGCCAGTAAAGGAGTGGGGGGTAGCAATCAGCCCCAGCATTTT
- | many | TRBJ2-7 | TRBV28 | CASSAFYEQYF | TGTGCCAGCAGTGCGTTCTACGAGCAGTACTTC
- | many | TRBJ1-1 | TRBV2 | CASSPGVGDRTEAFF | TGTGCCAGCAGTCCTGGGGTCGGGGATCGCACTGAAGCTTTCTTT
TRBD1 | many | TRBJ1-1 | TRBV19 | CASSKGGDRAHAEAFF | TGTGCCAGTAGTAAGGGAGGGGACAGGGCCCACGCTGAAGCTTTCTTT
- | - | TRBJ1-2 | TRBV5-1 | CASSPATYGYTF | TGCGCCAGCAGCCCCGCTACCTATGGCTACACCTTC
- | many | TRBJ1-1 | TRBV10-3 | CAISADTYTEAFF | TGTGCCATCAGCGCGGACACCTACACTGAAGCTTTCTTT
- | many | TRBJ2-2 | TRBV15 | CATESWSSRANTGELFF | TGTGCCACCGAGTCCTGGTCGTCCAGGGCGAACACCGGGGAGCTGTTTTTT
- | many | TRBJ1-5 | TRBV12-3/TRBV12-4 | CASSLTGQSNQPQHF | TGTGCCAGCAGCCTGACGGGACAAAGCAATCAGCCCCAGCATTTT
- | few | TRBJ1-5 | TRBV11-2 | CASSPQGILAYQPQHF | TGTGCCAGCAGCCCCCAGGGAATTTTGGCCTATCAGCCCCAGCATTTT
- | many | TRBJ1-3 | TRBV18 | CASSPPPGSGNTIYF | TGTGCCAGCTCACCACCCCCAGGATCTGGAAACACCATATATTTT
- | many | TRBJ2-5 | TRBV29-1 | CSVGETQYF | TGCAGCGTTGGGGAGACCCAGTACTTC
- | many | TRBJ2-7 | TRBV19 | CASSIQGFYEQYF | TGTGCCAGTAGTATCCAGGGGTTCTACGAGCAGTACTTC
- | many | TRBJ1-5 | TRBV7-2 | CASSSGLGLSNQPQHF | TGTGCCAGCAGCTCAGGTTTGGGGCTTAGCAATCAGCCCCAGCATTTT
- | many | TRBJ2-7 | TRBV5-1 | CASSSSYEQYF | TGCGCCAGCTCCAGCTCCTACGAGCAGTACTTC
- | many | TRBJ1-2 | TRBV24-1 | CATSDSQGYNYGYTF | TGTGCCACCAGTGATTCACAGGGTTATAACTATGGCTACACCTTC